The sequence of this T cell receptor (beta chain) was determined in a study of T cell changes during pregnancy in multiple sclerosis. Assay: immunoSEQ multiplex PCR; the TCRdb copy retains only in-frame clones and omits some. Of 79,000 or so clones in the sample, around nine tenths were seen once. CDR1 is ENHRY and CDR2 is SYGVKD in the germline V gene. The ends were cut back, 6 bases at V and 4 bases at J, with 10 bases in the middle. The CDR3 contains 13 residues. This clone showed up just a few times. This specimen consisted of peripheral blood, obtained before pregnancy. The gene calls are TRBV10-3 and TRBJ1-5; tentatively, D is TRBD1 (5 bases). The clonotype comes from a female donor with multiple sclerosis, enrolled in a pregnancy study. This CDR3 reads CAIRATENQPQHF. The DNA for the CDR3 is TGTGCCATCAGGGCGACAGAGAATCAGCCCCAGCATTTT.